The clone carrying this TCR beta chain was seen once. PCR was performed a second time for about 6 to 12 cycles using a sample-barcoded 5' primer and a J-beta primer mix. Tagging of each cDNA molecule was performed by a template-switch adaptor with 12 random nucleotides. Each of the samples gave a minimum of 3 million paired-end reads that contained CDR3. One entry per CDR3 protein results from TCRdb running MiXCR on the 5' RACE reads. The sample holds 650,000 or so distinct CDR3 sequences, approximately 52% seen once. This sample was taken from a study of blood T cells in healthy people across ages. Each donor supplied approximately 10 milliliters of peripheral blood. This TCR was sampled from an elderly woman in good health. The sequencing sample was made of blood.

CDR3 sequence (DNA): TGTGCCACCAGCAGAGCCACTAGCGGTAAAGAGACCCAGTACTTC. Protein product: CATSRATSGKETQYF. The V gene is TRBV15, the J gene TRBJ2-5; 8 bases fit TRBD2. CDR1 and CDR2 (germline): LNHNV, YYDKDF (reference sequence). The CDR3 spans 15 residues. After removal of 1 base from V and 3 bases from J, the junction contained 4 bases not matched to a gene.